Listed below are T cell receptor beta chains from one sample, sequenced in a study of blood T cell repertoires in COVID-19. The assay was immunoSEQ multiplex PCR, and TCRdb's table has in-frame clones only and misses some. The sample shows a few hundred thousand clones, about nine tenths of them seen only once. The specimen was peripheral blood. The receptors were gathered from a person aged 18 to 35 with COVID-19, enrolled during active disease. The CDR3 runs from the conserved cysteine through the conserved F or W. The order of the fields is J gene, clone size, D gene, V gene, CDR3 protein, CDR3 DNA. A D gene is named only where the DNA matches it firmly. Not every row has a clone size; where given, it reads once, few, many or a size class.

TRBJ1-4,once,TRBD1,TRBV19,CAGTQGAGATNEKLFF,TGTGCCGGGACCCAGGGGGCAGGGGCGACTAATGAAAAACTGTTTTTT
TRBJ2-2,.,.,TRBV7-9,CASSFGGRTGELFF,TGTGCCAGCAGCTTTGGAGGGCGGACCGGGGAGCTGTTTTTT
TRBJ2-7,.,TRBD2,TRBV5-1,CASSFGTSGRRSYEQYF,TGCGCCAGCAGCTTTGGGACTAGCGGGAGGAGGAGCTACGAGCAGTACTTC
TRBJ1-1,.,.,TRBV30,CAWSAGGGTEAFF,TGTGCCTGGAGTGCGGGTGGTGGGACTGAAGCTTTCTTT
TRBJ1-5,.,.,TRBV10-3,CAISDNNQPQHF,TGTGCCATCAGTGATAACAATCAGCCCCAGCATTTT
TRBJ2-2,.,TRBD2,TRBV24-1,CATSDFPGLAGRNTGELFF,TGTGCCACCAGTGATTTCCCGGGACTAGCGGGAAGGAACACCGGGGAGCTGTTTTTT
TRBJ2-5,.,.,TRBV4-1,CASSQEFLRGGETQYF,TGCGCCAGCAGCCAAGAGTTTCTTAGGGGAGGAGAGACCCAGTACTTC
TRBJ2-3,once,.,TRBV29-1,CSVEGSGTDTQYF,TGCAGCGTTGAAGGTTCTGGCACAGATACGCAGTATTTT
TRBJ2-7,.,TRBD1,TRBV6-5,CASSHRGPAYEQYF,TGTGCCAGCAGTCACAGGGGACCTGCTTACGAGCAGTACTTC
TRBJ1-3,.,.,TRBV4-1,CASSPSGNTIYF,TGCGCCAGCAGTCCATCTGGAAACACCATATATTTT
TRBJ1-3,.,.,TRBV5-6,CASSLIGASGNTIYF,TGTGCCAGCAGCTTGATTGGGGCCTCTGGAAACACCATATATTTT
TRBJ2-7,.,.,TRBV30,CAVLALATYEQYF,TGTGCCGTTCTAGCCTTGGCGACCTACGAGCAGTACTTC
TRBJ2-5,.,.,TRBV9,CASSVGLAGETQYF,TGTGCCAGCAGCGTAGGGCTAGCTGGAGAGACCCAGTACTTC
TRBJ2-1,.,TRBD2,TRBV4-1,CASRRGRGDEQFF,TGCGCCAGCAGGCGCGGGAGGGGGGATGAGCAGTTCTTC
TRBJ1-2,.,.,TRBV19,CASSSPRDYGYTF,TGTGCCAGTAGTAGTCCCAGGGACTATGGCTACACCTTC
TRBJ2-6,.,.,TRBV6-5,CASSPGLVGANVLTF,TGTGCCAGCAGTCCAGGGTTAGTGGGGGCCAACGTCCTGACTTTC
TRBJ1-2,.,TRBD1,TRBV2,CASYKTGTANYGYTF,TGTGCCAGCTACAAAACCGGGACAGCTAACTATGGCTACACCTTC
TRBJ2-7,.,.,TRBV27,CASSLGQTSYEQYF,TGTGCCAGCAGTTTGGGGCAGACTTCCTACGAGCAGTACTTC
TRBJ2-7,.,.,TRBV7-2,CASSLGGGPYEQYF,TGTGCCAGCAGCTTAGGGGGAGGCCCCTACGAGCAGTACTTC
TRBJ2-7,.,.,TRBV6-6,CASSSTRNEQYF,TGTGCCAGCAGTTCGACTAGGAACGAGCAGTACTTC
TRBJ1-3,.,.,TRBV29-1,CSVKLRAGNTIYF,TGCAGCGTTAAACTCAGGGCTGGAAACACCATATATTTT
TRBJ1-2,once,.,TRBV4-1,CASSQDVGYGYTF,TGCGCCAGCAGCCAAGATGTCGGCTATGGCTACACCTTC
TRBJ2-5,.,.,TRBV24-1,CATSDTRTQYF,TGTGCCACCAGTGATACCAGGACCCAGTACTTC
TRBJ1-3,few,.,TRBV5-5,CASSLVNNAGNTIYF,TGTGCCAGCAGCTTGGTTAACAACGCTGGAAACACCATATATTTT
TRBJ1-4,.,.,TRBV6-1,CASSELWTENEKLFF,TGTGCCAGCAGTGAATTGTGGACAGAGAATGAAAAACTGTTTTTT
TRBJ2-7,.,.,TRBV6-8,CASTSAGASYEQYF,TGTGCCAGCACATCGGCGGGGGCGTCCTACGAGCAGTACTTC
TRBJ2-2,.,.,TRBV6-4,CASSVQMNTGELFF,TGTGCCAGCAGTGTTCAGATGAACACCGGGGAGCTGTTTTTT
TRBJ1-3,.,TRBD1,TRBV15,CATSREVGQGGNTIYF,TGTGCCACCAGCAGAGAGGTCGGACAGGGGGGAAACACCATATATTTT
TRBJ1-4,.,.,TRBV7-9,CASSPTGGEGMRKLFF,TGTGCCAGCAGCCCAACGGGGGGGGAAGGAATGAGGAAACTGTTTTTT
TRBJ1-2,.,.,TRBV5-6,CASSLVRRDMEGYTF,TGTGCCAGCAGCCTAGTCCGCCGGGACATGGAAGGCTACACCTTC
TRBJ2-7,.,TRBD2,TRBV4-3,CASSQERAGGVYEQYF,TGCGCCAGCAGCCAAGAGAGGGCGGGAGGGGTCTACGAGCAGTACTTC
TRBJ1-3,.,.,TRBV6-5,CASIYWGGSGNTIYF,TGTGCCAGCATCTACTGGGGGGGCTCTGGAAACACCATATATTTT
TRBJ1-2,.,.,TRBV5-8,CASSLFFGGPLGGYTF,TGTGCCAGCAGCTTGTTTTTCGGGGGGCCCCTTGGTGGCTACACCTTC
TRBJ2-5,.,.,TRBV5-1,CASSLGQGETQYF,TGCGCCAGCAGCTTGGGTCAGGGGGAGACCCAGTACTTC
TRBJ2-7,.,TRBD1,TRBV12-3/TRBV12-4,CASRDRGSYEQYF,TGTGCCAGCCGCGACAGGGGGAGTTACGAGCAGTACTTC
TRBJ2-1,.,TRBD2,TRBV7-9,CASSLASSGSRSEQFF,TGTGCCAGCAGCTTAGCATCTAGCGGGAGCCGGTCCGAGCAGTTCTTC
TRBJ2-3,once,TRBD2,TRBV5-1,CASSPGLADYTDTQYF,TGCGCCAGCAGCCCTGGACTAGCGGACTACACAGATACGCAGTATTTT
TRBJ1-4,.,.,TRBV3-1/TRBV3-2,CASSLWDFDGEKLFF,TGTGCCAGCAGCCTTTGGGACTTCGACGGAGAAAAACTGTTTTTT
TRBJ2-5,.,.,TRBV5-4,CASSLADRFQETQYF,TGTGCCAGCAGCTTGGCGGACAGATTCCAAGAGACCCAGTACTTC
TRBJ2-1,.,TRBD2,TRBV4-3,CASGYSGRASNEQFF,TGCGCCAGCGGATATAGCGGGAGGGCCAGCAATGAGCAGTTCTTC
TRBJ1-1,.,TRBD1,TRBV5-1,CASSPWTGRVTEAFF,TGCGCCAGCAGCCCCTGGACAGGGAGGGTCACTGAAGCTTTCTTT
TRBJ1-3,.,.,TRBV18,CASSRNGVGNTIYF,TGTGCCAGCTCACGGAATGGAGTCGGAAACACCATATATTTT
TRBJ1-1,.,.,TRBV6-5,CASSYSRLLGNTEAFF,TGTGCCAGCAGTTACTCGAGACTTTTGGGGAACACTGAAGCTTTCTTT
TRBJ1-3,.,.,TRBV18,CASSRRGDSGNTIYF,TGTGCCAGCTCACGCAGGGGCGACTCTGGAAACACCATATATTTT
TRBJ2-7,.,.,TRBV5-1,CASSLVGGTTYEQYF,TGCGCCAGCAGCTTGGTGGGCGGGACCACCTACGAGCAGTACTTC
TRBJ2-5,.,TRBD1,TRBV3-1/TRBV3-2,CASSLRQGVETQYF,TGTGCCAGCAGCCTCAGACAGGGGGTAGAGACCCAGTACTTC
TRBJ1-1,.,.,TRBV28,CATRRGVDTETFF,TGTGCCACTCGACGGGGGGTAGACACTGAAACTTTCTTT
TRBJ2-7,.,.,TRBV10-3,CAISADYEQYF,TGTGCCATCAGTGCAGACTACGAGCAGTACTTC
TRBJ2-3,.,.,TRBV29-1,CSALRVDTQYF,TGCAGCGCTCTACGGGTAGATACGCAGTATTTT
TRBJ2-1,.,.,TRBV12-5,CASAGGSNEQFF,TGTGCTAGTGCAGGAGGTAGTAATGAGCAGTTCTTC
TRBJ2-7,.,.,TRBV5-6,CASSRFDRLYEQYF,TGTGCCAGCAGCCGTTTTGACAGACTCTACGAGCAGTACTTC
TRBJ2-1,once,TRBD2,TRBV7-3,CASSLMIAGDYNEQFF,TGTGCCAGCAGCTTAATGATAGCGGGGGACTACAATGAGCAGTTCTTC
TRBJ2-1,.,TRBD1,TRBV28,CASSPGQVVNEQFF,TGTGCCAGCAGTCCCGGACAGGTTGTTAATGAGCAGTTCTTC
TRBJ2-3,.,TRBD2,TRBV7-3,CASSARLAGGPDTQYF,TGTGCCAGCAGCGCGAGACTAGCGGGAGGGCCAGATACGCAGTATTTT
TRBJ2-3,once,TRBD2,TRBV7-8,CASSLLAGVDTQYF,TGTGCCAGCAGCCTACTGGCGGGGGTTGATACGCAGTATTTT
TRBJ2-1,.,TRBD2,TRBV5-4,CASSLLAGGYNEQFF,TGTGCCAGCAGCTTACTAGCGGGAGGTTACAATGAGCAGTTCTTC
TRBJ1-2,.,TRBD1,TRBV5-1,CASKPTGGDLYYGYTF,TGCGCCAGCAAACCGACAGGGGGCGATTTATACTATGGCTACACCTTC